These 9 T cell receptor beta chains were all obtained from the same sample, sequenced in a study of PD-1 blockade in classical Hodgkin lymphoma. Described time point: newly diagnosed, previously untreated cHL patient sample. Repertoires were generated with immunoSEQ multiplex PCR, while TCRdb's copy carries only in-frame clones and drops some. Among under 80,000 clones listed, 93% were seen once. Sequences were obtained from peripheral blood mononuclear cells (PBMCs). Every receptor here comes from a human donor with classical Hodgkin lymphoma.

This chain uses TRBV5-1 with TRBJ2-5; 7 bases are a match to TRBD2. The V gene end was trimmed by 1 base and the J gene end by 2 bases; junction bases not matched to a gene: 2. The V gene's germline CDR1 is SGHRS and CDR2 YFSETQ. The CDR3 extends over 14 amino acids. The CDR3 nucleotides read TGCGCCAGCAGCTTGATGGGAGGGCAAGAGACCCAGTACTTC. This translates into CASSLMGGQETQYF. Variable domain in full (rest from reference TRBV5-1 and TRBJ2-5): KAGVTQTPRYLIKTRGQQVTLSCSPISGHRSVSWYQQTPGQGLQFLFEYFSETQRNKGNFPGRFSGRQFSNSRSEMNVSTLELGDSALYLCASSLMGGQETQYFGPGTRLLVL.

This chain connects TRBV29-1 to TRBJ2-3; 10 nucleotides match TRBD2. The CDR3 loop spans 13 amino acids. Looked up from germline, CDR1 is SQVTM and CDR2 is ANQGSEA. Losses at the gene ends were 7 bases for V and 6 bases for J; bases not matched to a gene: 7. CDR3 loop: CSGIAGGLDTQYF. CDR3 DNA: TGCAGCGGGATAGCGGGAGGTTTGGATACGCAGTATTTT.

On this clone: The same CDR3 is also encoded by other DNA sequences in this sample. This rearrangement joins TRBV18 to TRBJ2-3; D uncertain. Germline lookup yields CDR1 KGHSH and CDR2 LQKENI. V lost 3 bases to trimming and J lost 1 base, with 8 bases between them. The CDR3 is 14 residues long. CDR3 in DNA: TGTGCCAGCTCACCCCCTAGTGGCACAGATACGCAGTATTTT. Encoded protein: CASSPPSGTDTQYF.

This rearrangement joins TRBV19 to TRBJ1-2; no clear D gene. Trimming took 3 bases from V and 6 from J, leaving 11 bases between them. The germline V gene encodes CDR1 LNHDA and CDR2 SQIVND (reference sequence). This CDR3 region has 13 residues. The CDR3 loop is CASSMERIDGYTF. CDR3 DNA: TGTGCCAGTAGTATGGAAAGGATCGATGGCTACACCTTC. Full variable domain (rest looked up from reference TRBV19 and TRBJ1-2): DGGITQSPKYLFRKEGQNVTLSCEQNLNHDAMYWYRQDPGQGLRLIYYSQIVNDFQKGDIAEGYSVSREKKESFPLTVTSAQKNPTAFYLCASSMERIDGYTFGSGTRLTVV.

The chain couples TRBV5-1 to TRBJ2-3, with 10 bases identical to TRBD2. Germline CDR1 SGHRS, CDR2 YFSETQ. The CDR3 extends over 15 amino acids. Unmatched junction bases numbered 2, after V lost 1 base and J lost 3 bases. The CDR3 spells CASSLPSGGTDTQYF. Written as DNA, the CDR3 is TGCGCCAGCAGCTTGCCTAGCGGGGGAACAGATACGCAGTATTTT.

This clone was detected only once. The V call is TRBV5-4, the J call TRBJ1-2; the match to TRBD1 covers 10 bases. The length of the CDR3 is 15 residues. V gave up 4 bases and J gave up 4 bases; unmatched junction bases: 7. Per germline, CDR1 SGHNT and CDR2 YYREEE (reference sequence). CDR3 DNA: TGTGCCAGCAGCCTAGAAGGGACAGGGGTCTATGGCTACACCTTC. It yields the protein CASSLEGTGVYGYTF.

This clone was detected a few times. The chain uses TRBV23-1 and TRBJ1-5, with a possible D match to TRBD1 (6 bases). TRBV23-1 is labeled an ORF, and its function is uncertain. This CDR3 contains 13 residues. The ends were cut back, 7 bases at V and 5 bases at J, with 12 bases in the middle. The CDR3 spells CASTAGQHQPQHF. CDR3 sequence (DNA): TGCGCCAGCACCGCAGGACAGCATCAGCCCCAGCATTTT.

The CDR3 spells CASRTAEEQPQHF. CDR3 in DNA: TGTGCCAGCAGGACAGCCGAGGAACAGCCCCAGCATTTT. The V and J genes are TRBV2 and TRBJ1-5; D might be TRBD1 (5 bases). The CDR3 totals 13 residues. The V gene lost 6 bases and the J gene lost 7 bases, with 13 bases spanning the gap. Per the germline V gene, CDR1 is SNHLY and CDR2 is FYNNEI.

J is TRBJ2-7 and V is TRBV4-1; 10 bases map to TRBD2. The trim removed 3 bases at V and 3 bases at J, leaving 8 bases unmatched. CDR1 is MGHRA and CDR2 is YSYEKL in the germline V gene. The CDR3 consists of 16 residues. For the CDR3, the DNA is TGCGCCAGCAGCCACTTTAGTACTAGCGGGATCTACGAGCAGTACTTC. It yields the protein CASSHFSTSGIYEQYF.